The source of this T cell receptor (beta chain) is a study of cytomegalovirus exposure and HLA in healthy donors. Germline CDR1 and CDR2: SGHRS and YFSETQ. This CDR3 is 13 amino acids long. The J segment lost 7 bases and the V segment lost 4 bases, leaving 7 bases of the junction unmatched. Vbeta (60) and Jbeta (13) primers were used in the PCR. Sequencing was performed with immunoSEQ multiplex PCR; in TCRdb, only in-frame clones are kept and a portion is missing. Of about 200,000 clones in the sample, about 81% were seen once. This clonotype originated in a woman aged 50 to 60 in good health and CMV-seropositive. This chain joins TRBV5-1 and TRBJ2-7; 8 nucleotides align to TRBD1. The specimen sequenced was PBMCs. CDR3 residues: CASSASRDREQYF. CDR3 nucleotide sequence: TGCGCCAGCAGCGCCTCGCGGGACAGGGAGCAGTACTTC.